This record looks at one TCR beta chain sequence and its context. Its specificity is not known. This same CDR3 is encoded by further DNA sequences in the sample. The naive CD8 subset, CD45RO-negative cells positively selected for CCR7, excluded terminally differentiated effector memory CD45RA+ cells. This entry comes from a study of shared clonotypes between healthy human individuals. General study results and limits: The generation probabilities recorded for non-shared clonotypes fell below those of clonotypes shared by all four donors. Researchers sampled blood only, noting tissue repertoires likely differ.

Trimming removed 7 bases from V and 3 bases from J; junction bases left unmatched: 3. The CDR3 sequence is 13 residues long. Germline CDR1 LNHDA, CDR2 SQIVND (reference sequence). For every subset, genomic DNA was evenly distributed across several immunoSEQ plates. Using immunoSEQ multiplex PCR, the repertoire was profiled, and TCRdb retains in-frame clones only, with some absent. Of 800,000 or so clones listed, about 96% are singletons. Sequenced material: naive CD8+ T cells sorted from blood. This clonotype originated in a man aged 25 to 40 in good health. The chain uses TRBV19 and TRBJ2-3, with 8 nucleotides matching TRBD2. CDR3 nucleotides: TGTGCCAGTAACAGCGGGAGAACAGATACGCAGTATTTT. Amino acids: CASNSGRTDTQYF.